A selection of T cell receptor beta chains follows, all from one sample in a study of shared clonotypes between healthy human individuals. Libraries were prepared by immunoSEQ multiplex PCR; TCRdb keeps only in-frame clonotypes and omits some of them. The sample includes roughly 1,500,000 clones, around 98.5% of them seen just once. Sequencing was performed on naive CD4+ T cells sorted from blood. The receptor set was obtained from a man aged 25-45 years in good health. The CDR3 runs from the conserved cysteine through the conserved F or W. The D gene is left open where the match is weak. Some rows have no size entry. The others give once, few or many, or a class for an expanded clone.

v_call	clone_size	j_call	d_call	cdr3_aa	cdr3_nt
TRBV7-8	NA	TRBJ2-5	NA	CASSLAQGGARGVTQYF	TGTGCCAGCAGCTTAGCGCAAGGAGGAGCTCGGGGAGTGACCCAGTACTTC
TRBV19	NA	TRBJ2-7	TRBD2	CASSMGTSGYITYEQYF	TGTGCCAGTAGTATGGGGACTAGCGGCTATATAACCTACGAGCAGTACTTC
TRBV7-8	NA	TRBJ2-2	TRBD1	CASSRRDRANTGELFF	TGTGCCAGCAGCCGCCGGGACAGGGCAAACACCGGGGAGCTGTTTTTT
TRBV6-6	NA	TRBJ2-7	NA	CASSSPGYGEQYF	TGTGCCAGCAGTTCTCCAGGGTACGGCGAGCAGTACTTC
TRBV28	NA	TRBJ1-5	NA	CASSAQGNSNQPQHF	TGTGCCAGCAGTGCACAGGGTAATAGCAATCAGCCCCAGCATTTT
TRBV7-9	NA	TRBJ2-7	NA	CASSLIAGREQYF	TGTGCCAGCAGCTTAATAGCAGGGCGAGAGCAGTACTTC
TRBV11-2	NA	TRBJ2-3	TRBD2	CASSLTLAGGRTDTQYF	TGTGCCAGCAGCCTTACCCTAGCGGGAGGGCGCACAGATACGCAGTATTTT
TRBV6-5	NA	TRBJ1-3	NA	CASSYGGRGNTIYF	TGTGCCAGCAGTTATGGCGGCCGGGGAAACACCATATATTTT
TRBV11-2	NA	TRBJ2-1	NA	CASSTNPAYNEQFF	TGTGCCAGCAGCACCAACCCTGCCTACAATGAGCAGTTCTTC
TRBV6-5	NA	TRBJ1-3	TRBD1	CASSYSGQGGNTIYF	TGTGCCAGCAGTTACTCCGGACAGGGTGGAAACACCATATATTTT
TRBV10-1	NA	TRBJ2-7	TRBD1	CASSEQGGRDEQYF	TGCGCCAGCAGTGAGCAAGGGGGCAGGGACGAGCAGTACTTC
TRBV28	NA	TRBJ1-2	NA	CASRKPGRSYGYTF	TGTGCCAGCAGGAAGCCGGGACGGAGCTATGGCTACACCTTC
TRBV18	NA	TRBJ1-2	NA	CASSPPRVGVTENTNYGYTF	TGTGCCAGCTCACCACCTAGGGTTGGTGTAACGGAAAATACTAACTATGGCTACACCTTC
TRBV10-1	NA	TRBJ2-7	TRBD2	CASSESTSGRAYEQYF	TGCGCCAGCAGTGAGTCAACTAGCGGGAGGGCCTACGAGCAGTACTTC
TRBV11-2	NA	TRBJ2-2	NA	CASSLAGHYTGELFF	TGTGCCAGCAGCTTAGCCGGACACTACACCGGGGAGCTGTTTTTT
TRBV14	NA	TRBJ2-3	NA	CASSPLSGSLDTQYF	TGTGCCAGCAGCCCGCTATCCGGGAGTCTGGATACGCAGTATTTT
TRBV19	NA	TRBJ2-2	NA	CASSMVRSYTGELFF	TGTGCCAGTAGTATGGTACGGAGTTACACCGGGGAGCTGTTTTTT
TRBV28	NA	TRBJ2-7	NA	CASVQGAAGSYEQCF	TGTGCCAGCGTCCAAGGGGCGGCGGGTTCCTACGAGCAGTGCTTC
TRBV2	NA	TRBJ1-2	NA	CASSEEYYGYTF	TGTGCCAGCAGCGAAGAATACTATGGCTACACCTTC
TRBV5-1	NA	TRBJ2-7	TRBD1	CASSLDTGVNEQYF	TGCGCCAGCAGCTTGGATACAGGGGTCAACGAGCAGTACTTC
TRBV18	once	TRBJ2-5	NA	CASSSLGQLQETQYF	TGTGCCAGCTCATCCCTGGGGCAGTTACAAGAGACCCAGTACTTC
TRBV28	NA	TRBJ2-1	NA	CASSAQWGGRYNEQFF	TGTGCCAGCAGTGCTCAATGGGGGGGCCGCTACAATGAGCAGTTCTTC
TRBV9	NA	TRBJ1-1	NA	CASSARGSSTEAFF	TGTGCCAGCAGCGCCCGGGGCAGCTCGACTGAAGCTTTCTTT
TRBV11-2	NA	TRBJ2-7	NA	CASSLGGGLSYEQYF	TGTGCCAGCAGCTTAGGAGGGGGGCTCTCCTACGAGCAGTACTTC
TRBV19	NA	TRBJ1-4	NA	CASSSGSGKLFF	TGTGCCAGTAGTAGCGGCTCGGGGAAACTGTTTTTT
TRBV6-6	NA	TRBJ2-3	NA	CASTPRTTDTQYF	TGTGCCAGCACCCCGAGAACCACAGATACGCAGTATTTT
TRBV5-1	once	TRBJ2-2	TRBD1	CASSPRQGAYTGELFF	TGCGCCAGCAGCCCCAGACAGGGGGCATACACCGGGGAGCTGTTTTTT
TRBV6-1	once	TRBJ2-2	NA	CASSARALNTGELFF	TGTGCCAGCAGTGCCAGGGCTCTGAACACCGGGGAGCTGTTTTTT
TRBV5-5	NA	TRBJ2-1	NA	CASSPTVGTYNEQFF	TGTGCCAGCAGCCCTACGGTAGGCACCTACAATGAGCAGTTCTTC
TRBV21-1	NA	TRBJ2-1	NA	CASSTRWTSYNEQFF	TGTGCCAGCAGCACCCGGTGGACCTCCTACAATGAGCAGTTCTTC
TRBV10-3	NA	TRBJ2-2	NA	CAIKYPENTGELFF	TGTGCCATCAAATATCCGGAGAACACCGGGGAGCTGTTTTTT
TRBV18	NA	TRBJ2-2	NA	CASSPAGRNTGELFF	TGTGCCAGCTCACCAGCAGGCCGCAACACCGGGGAGCTGTTTTTT
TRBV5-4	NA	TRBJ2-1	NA	CASSRDSNEQFF	TGTGCCAGCAGTCGAGACAGCAATGAGCAGTTCTTC
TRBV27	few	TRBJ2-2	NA	CASSRATGELFF	TGTGCCAGCAGTCGAGCGACCGGGGAGCTGTTTTTT
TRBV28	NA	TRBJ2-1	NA	CASSLFGRGYNEQFF	TGTGCCAGCAGTTTATTTGGCAGGGGATACAATGAGCAGTTCTTC
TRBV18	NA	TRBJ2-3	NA	CASSPPPDTQYF	TGTGCCAGCTCACCACCGCCAGATACGCAGTATTTT
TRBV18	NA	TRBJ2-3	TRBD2	CASSPTSGRSDTQYF	TGTGCCAGCTCACCAACTAGCGGGAGGTCGGATACGCAGTATTTT
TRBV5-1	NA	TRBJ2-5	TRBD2	CASSSPGGETQYF	TGCGCCAGCAGCTCCCCGGGGGGAGAGACCCAGTACTTC
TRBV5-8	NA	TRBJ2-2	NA	CASRVFYGTKLNTGELFF	TGTGCCAGCAGAGTATTTTACGGGACCAAACTAAACACCGGGGAGCTGTTTTTT
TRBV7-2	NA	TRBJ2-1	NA	CASSLSGGMNSFF	TGTGCCAGCAGCTTATCGGGCGGGATGAATTCGTTCTTC
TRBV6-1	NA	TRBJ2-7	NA	CASSATGYEQYF	TGTGCCAGCAGTGCGACAGGCTACGAGCAGTACTTC
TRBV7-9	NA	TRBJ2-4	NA	CAVLQGRFSIQYF	TGTGCCGTCTTACAGGGTAGGTTTAGCATTCAGTACTTC
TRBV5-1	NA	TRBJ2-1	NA	CASSLAGDGYFF	TGCGCCAGCAGCCTGGCCGGGGACGGGTACTTCTTC
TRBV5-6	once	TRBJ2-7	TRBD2	CASSSGTSGSMGYEQYF	TGTGCCAGCAGCTCCGGGACTAGCGGGAGTATGGGTTACGAGCAGTACTTC
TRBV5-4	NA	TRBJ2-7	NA	CASSPNLKFSYEQYF	TGTGCCAGCAGCCCAAACCTCAAGTTCTCCTACGAGCAGTACTTC
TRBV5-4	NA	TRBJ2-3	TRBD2	CASRAGTSGRDTQYF	TGTGCCAGCAGGGCCGGGACTAGCGGGAGAGATACGCAGTATTTT
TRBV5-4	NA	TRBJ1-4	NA	CASSLPGGDEKLFF	TGTGCCAGCAGCTTGCCTGGGGGTGATGAAAAACTGTTTTTT
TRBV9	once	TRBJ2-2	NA	CASSGTVNTGELFF	TGTGCCAGCAGCGGGACAGTTAACACCGGGGAGCTGTTTTTT
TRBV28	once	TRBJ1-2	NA	CASSLVPGMGYTF	TGTGCCAGCAGTTTGGTCCCAGGGATGGGCTACACCTTC
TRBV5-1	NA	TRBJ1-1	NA	CASSATSGTNTEAFF	TGCGCCAGCAGCGCAACATCGGGGACGAACACTGAAGCTTTCTTT
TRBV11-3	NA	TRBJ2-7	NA	CASSLGHRYEQYF	TGTGCCAGCAGCTTAGGACACCGATACGAGCAGTACTTC
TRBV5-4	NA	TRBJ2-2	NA	CASSLKGGATGELFF	TGTGCCAGCAGCTTGAAGGGGGGCGCCACCGGGGAGCTGTTTTTT
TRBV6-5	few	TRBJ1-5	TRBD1	CASRPDRDGNQPQHF	TGTGCCAGCAGACCGGACAGGGATGGCAATCAGCCCCAGCATTTT
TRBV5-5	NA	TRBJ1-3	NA	CASSLVPLSGNTIYF	TGTGCCAGCAGCTTGGTCCCCCTCTCTGGAAACACCATATATTTT
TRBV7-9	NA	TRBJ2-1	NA	CASSLRGSSYNEQFF	TGTGCCAGCAGCTTACGGGGAAGCTCCTACAATGAGCAGTTCTTC
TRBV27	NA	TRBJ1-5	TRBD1	CASSLDRASNQPQHF	TGTGCCAGCAGCCTAGACAGGGCTAGCAATCAGCCCCAGCATTTT
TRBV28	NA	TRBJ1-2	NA	CASTSSRTGFGYTF	TGTGCCAGCACCTCATCTCGTACAGGCTTCGGCTACACCTTC
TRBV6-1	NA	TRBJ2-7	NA	CASSDLAGNSYEQYF	TGTGCCAGCAGTGATCTAGCCGGGAATTCCTACGAGCAGTACTTC
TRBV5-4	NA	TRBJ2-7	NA	CASSLAGRSPYEQYF	TGTGCCAGCAGCTTGGCCGGGAGATCCCCCTACGAGCAGTACTTC
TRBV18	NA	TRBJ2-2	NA	CASSPGRRGTGELFF	TGTGCCAGCTCACCAGGACGGAGGGGCACCGGGGAGCTGTTTTTT